Listed below are T cell receptor beta chains from one sample, sequenced in a study of shared clonotypes between healthy human individuals. This table comes from immunoSEQ multiplex PCR, and its TCRdb copy is limited to in-frame clones, with some not included. The top ten clones hold about 12% of a sample with 450,000 to 500,000 clones, less than 80% of them seen once. The source material was PBMCs. The receptors were gathered from a woman between 35 and 50 years old in good health. Some clones in this sample may be carry-over from other donors' samples. Each CDR3 is given with its conserved first and last residue. A D gene is named only where the DNA matches it firmly. The size entry is marked missing in some rows and otherwise reads once, few, many or a size class.

abundance,d_gene,v_gene,j_gene,CDR3aa,CDR3nt
-,-,TRBV4-1,TRBJ2-3,CASSSTAAVSTDTQYF,TGCGCCAGCAGCTCTACCGCAGCGGTGAGCACAGATACGCAGTATTTT
-,TRBD2,TRBV7-9,TRBJ2-6,CASSLWREARTGANVLTF,TGTGCCAGCAGCCTCTGGCGGGAGGCCCGTACTGGGGCCAACGTCCTGACTTTC
-,-,TRBV27,TRBJ2-1,CASSWQGTYNEQFF,TGTGCCAGCAGTTGGCAGGGGACCTACAATGAGCAGTTCTTC
-,-,TRBV28,TRBJ1-1,CASSLLSNTEAFF,TGTGCCAGCAGTTTACTCTCGAACACTGAAGCTTTCTTT
-,-,TRBV21-1,TRBJ2-7,CASSKAGVSYEQYF,TGTGCCAGCAGCAAAGCGGGAGTCAGCTACGAGCAGTACTTC
-,TRBD2,TRBV5-1,TRBJ2-1,CASSFGLADLYNEQFF,TGCGCCAGCAGCTTCGGTCTAGCGGACTTGTACAATGAGCAGTTCTTC
once,TRBD2,TRBV5-1,TRBJ2-1,CASSLDVLAGVDEQFF,TGCGCCAGCAGCTTGGATGTCCTAGCGGGAGTGGATGAGCAGTTCTTC
-,TRBD1,TRBV7-9,TRBJ2-7,CASSLGQGVNEQYF,TGTGCCAGCAGCTTAGGACAGGGCGTCAACGAGCAGTACTTC
-,-,TRBV30,TRBJ1-2,CAWSAQGSYGYTF,TGTGCCTGGAGCGCACAGGGATCCTATGGCTACACCTTC
-,TRBD2,TRBV7-9,TRBJ2-2,CASSSGTSGSGAGELFF,TGTGCCAGCAGCTCCGGGACTAGCGGGAGTGGGGCCGGGGAGCTGTTTTTT
-,-,TRBV6-5,TRBJ2-1,CAVLGPTGEQFF,TGTGCGGTCCTTGGGCCGACCGGTGAGCAGTTCTTC
-,-,TRBV19,TRBJ2-2,CASSRNTGELFF,TGTGCCAGTAGTAGGAACACCGGGGAGCTGTTTTTT
-,-,TRBV11-3,TRBJ2-7,CASSFSGRDEQYF,TGTGCCAGCAGCTTTTCAGGGAGAGACGAGCAGTACTTC
-,TRBD1,TRBV7-2,TRBJ2-5,CASSLVGTGGWETQYF,TGTGCCAGCAGCTTAGTAGGGACAGGGGGCTGGGAGACCCAGTACTTC
many,-,TRBV27,TRBJ1-2,CASSLSGGYGYTF,TGTGCCAGCAGTTTATCCGGTGGCTATGGCTACACCTTC
many,-,TRBV19,TRBJ2-2,CASSMRGTGELFF,TGTGCCAGTAGTATGAGAGGGACCGGGGAGCTGTTTTTT
few,-,TRBV21-1,TRBJ2-1,CASSKALGAGPAYNEQFF,TGTGCCAGCAGCAAAGCCCTTGGGGCCGGACCCGCTTACAATGAGCAGTTCTTC
-,TRBD1,TRBV28,TRBJ1-5,CASSLYRGLDPYSNQPQHF,TGTGCCAGCAGTTTATACAGGGGCCTCGATCCATATAGCAATCAGCCCCAGCATTTT
-,-,TRBV7-9,TRBJ2-1,CASSPGDEQFF,TGTGCCAGCAGCCCCGGGGATGAGCAGTTCTTC
-,TRBD1,TRBV11-2,TRBJ2-7,CASSLATGVRTYEQYF,TGTGCCAGCAGCTTAGCAACAGGGGTTCGGACCTACGAGCAGTACTTC
many,-,TRBV6-4,TRBJ2-2,CASSDSDTGELFF,TGTGCCAGCAGTGACTCTGACACCGGGGAGCTGTTTTTT
-,-,TRBV7-9,TRBJ2-1,CASSPAGRDYNEQFF,TGTGCCAGCAGCCCCGCCGGGCGGGATTACAATGAGCAGTTCTTC
few,-,TRBV5-1,TRBJ2-3,CASSLTDTQYF,TGCGCCAGCAGCTTGACAGATACGCAGTATTTT
-,-,TRBV5-1,TRBJ2-5,CASSLEETRFREQYF,TGCGCCAGCAGCTTGGAGGAGACCCGGTTTAGAGAGCAGTACTTC
-,TRBD1,TRBV7-9,TRBJ2-1,CASSKTGQGVSEQFF,TGTGCCAGCAGCAAAACGGGACAGGGGGTTTCTGAGCAGTTCTTC
once,TRBD2,TRBV7-2,TRBJ2-5,CASSFGSGSQETQYF,TGTGCCAGCAGCTTTGGTAGCGGGAGCCAAGAGACCCAGTACTTC
-,-,TRBV5-6,TRBJ2-7,CASSAYSYDVSGRSYEQYF,TGTGCCAGCAGCGCATACTCTTACGATGTAAGCGGGCGATCCTACGAGCAGTACTTC
-,TRBD1,TRBV19,TRBJ1-5,CASRPQGARGNRPQHF,TGTGCCAGTCGCCCCCAGGGGGCAAGGGGGAATCGGCCCCAGCATTTT
once,-,TRBV30,TRBJ2-5,CAWMVGAAGAQYF,TGTGCCTGGATGGTGGGTGCGGCTGGGGCCCAGTACTTC
-,-,TRBV28,TRBJ1-4,CASSPHGMVFSSLFF,TGTGCCAGCAGTCCGCATGGGATGGTATTCTCAAGTCTGTTTTTT
-,-,TRBV5-1,TRBJ1-2,CASSSSGNYGYTF,TGCGCCAGCAGCTCTTCAGGGAACTATGGCTACACCTTC
few,TRBD1,TRBV5-4,TRBJ1-1,CASSPGQGANPEAFF,TGTGCCAGCAGCCCCGGACAGGGGGCTAATCCTGAAGCTTTCTTT
-,TRBD2,TRBV7-8,TRBJ2-3,CASSLVAGEGTDTQYF,TGTGCCAGCAGCTTAGTAGCGGGAGAGGGCACAGATACGCAGTATTTT
-,-,TRBV28,TRBJ2-2,CASSRGELFF,TGTGCCAGCAGCCGCGGGGAGCTGTTTTTT
-,-,TRBV30,TRBJ2-5,CAWSGGETQYF,TGTGCCTGGAGTGGAGGGGAGACCCAGTACTTC
-,-,TRBV4-3,TRBJ2-2,CASSQRNTGELFF,TGCGCCAGCAGCCAACGTAACACCGGGGAGCTGTTTTTT
few,-,TRBV27,TRBJ2-1,CASSLSGRAGARYNEQFF,TGTGCCAGCAGTTTATCGGGGCGCGCAGGGGCAAGGTACAATGAGCAGTTCTTC
-,TRBD2,TRBV6-5,TRBJ2-5,CASSYRAGGLETQYF,TGTGCCAGCAGTTACAGGGCGGGAGGGTTGGAGACCCAGTACTTC
-,-,TRBV9,TRBJ2-7,CASSVGKGTYEQYF,TGTGCCAGCAGCGTAGGAAAGGGGACCTACGAGCAGTACTTC
-,TRBD1,TRBV15,TRBJ2-7,CATSIDRGRGEQYF,TGTGCCACCAGCATAGACAGGGGGCGAGGAGAGCAGTACTTC
-,-,TRBV15,TRBJ2-5,CATSRDPGKETQYF,TGTGCCACCAGCAGAGATCCAGGGAAAGAGACCCAGTACTTC
-,TRBD2,TRBV6-6,TRBJ2-5,CATKGTSGSETQYF,TGTGCCACCAAGGGGACTAGCGGGAGTGAGACCCAGTACTTC
-,-,TRBV28,TRBJ1-5,CASSFPQDSSNQPQHF,TGTGCCAGCAGTTTCCCCCAGGACAGCTCCAATCAGCCCCAGCATTTT
-,-,TRBV4-1,TRBJ2-7,CASRPTGSYEQYF,TGCGCCAGCAGGCCCACAGGGTCCTACGAGCAGTACTTC
-,TRBD2,TRBV7-9,TRBJ2-5,CASSSGTSGRVVGETQYF,TGTGCCAGCAGCTCTGGGACTAGCGGGAGGGTAGTTGGAGAGACCCAGTACTTC
few,TRBD1,TRBV28,TRBJ1-5,CASSQDRGQPQHF,TGTGCCAGCAGCCAAGACAGGGGGCAGCCCCAGCATTTT
few,-,TRBV7-9,TRBJ1-2,CASSISSLYGYTF,TGTGCCAGCAGCATCAGCTCCCTCTATGGCTACACCTTC
-,TRBD2,TRBV4-2,TRBJ2-3,CASSQDGLAGGDTQYF,TGTGCCAGCAGCCAAGATGGACTAGCGGGAGGTGATACGCAGTATTTT
-,-,TRBV21-1,TRBJ2-3,CASSKQTDTQYF,TGTGCCAGCAGCAAGCAGACAGATACGCAGTATTTT
many,TRBD2,TRBV9,TRBJ2-7,CASSDGLAGVSEQYF,TGTGCCAGCAGCGACGGACTAGCGGGAGTATCCGAGCAGTACTTC
-,-,TRBV2,TRBJ2-7,CASSERYSGAAYEQYF,TGTGCCAGCAGTGAAAGGTACTCGGGGGCGGCCTACGAGCAGTACTTC
-,TRBD1,TRBV5-1,TRBJ1-1,CASSLGTGLNTEAFF,TGCGCCAGCAGCTTGGGGACAGGGTTGAACACTGAAGCTTTCTTT
-,-,TRBV6-6,TRBJ2-7,CASSYPDSSSYEQYF,TGTGCCAGCAGTTACCCGGACTCAAGCTCCTACGAGCAGTACTTC
-,-,TRBV19,TRBJ2-7,CASSPDTQMYEQYF,TGTGCCAGTAGTCCCGACACTCAGATGTACGAGCAGTACTTC
-,-,TRBV4-1,TRBJ2-2,CASSPENQVFTGELFF,TGCGCCAGCAGCCCAGAAAACCAGGTTTTCACCGGGGAGCTGTTTTTT
few,-,TRBV9,TRBJ2-3,CASSVGSSATSTDTQYF,TGTGCCAGCAGCGTAGGGTCTAGCGCTACTAGCACAGATACGCAGTATTTT
once,TRBD2,TRBV5-1,TRBJ2-7,CASSLTIPGLAGGEVYEQYF,TGCGCCAGCAGCTTGACGATACCGGGACTAGCGGGAGGTGAAGTCTACGAGCAGTACTTC